These T cell receptor beta chains were read from a single sample in a study of technical replicates of blood from a few donors. Generated by immunoSEQ multiplex PCR, the TCRdb table keeps only in-frame clones and is missing some. The table shows tens of thousands of clones, with around 83% occurring only once. Sequences were obtained from PBMCs. The receptors stem from a human donor in good health. Some clones in this sample may be carry-over from other donors' samples. Each CDR3 is given with its conserved first and last residue. D genes are given only for firm matches. Where a row states a size, it is once, few, many or the class of an expanded clone; other rows omit it.

CDR3 length,clone size,J gene,V gene,D gene,CDR3 DNA,CDR3 protein
13,NA,TRBJ2-3,TRBV29-1,NA,TGCAGCGTTGAGTGGGCCTCATCAGATACGCAGTATTTT,CSVEWASSDTQYF
13,NA,TRBJ1-2,TRBV11-2,NA,TGTGCCAGCAGCTTAGATTTGGGCAGTGGCTACACCTTC,CASSLDLGSGYTF
15,NA,TRBJ2-7,TRBV29-1,TRBD1,TGCAGCGTTGAAGTTCTCGTTACAGGGGTCTACGAGCAGTACTTC,CSVEVLVTGVYEQYF
15,NA,TRBJ1-1,TRBV4-3,TRBD1,TGCGCCAGCAGCCCCCTCAGGGGGCAGGACACTGAAGCTTTCTTT,CASSPLRGQDTEAFF
14,NA,TRBJ2-7,TRBV19,TRBD2,TGTGCCAGTAGTCCCCGGGAGGAAGCGAGCGAGCAGTACTTC,CASSPREEASEQYF
14,once,TRBJ1-1,TRBV9,NA,TGTGCCAGCAGCGTAGCTAGTCAAAACACTGAAGCTTTCTTT,CASSVASQNTEAFF
13,NA,TRBJ2-7,TRBV30,NA,TGTGCCTGGAGTTCGGACACCTTCAGCGAGCAGTACTTC,CAWSSDTFSEQYF
14,NA,TRBJ1-4,TRBV2,TRBD1,TGTGCCAGCAGCGGGACAGGGTCTCAGGAAAAACTGTTTTTT,CASSGTGSQEKLFF
18,NA,TRBJ2-5,TRBV15,TRBD1,TGTGCCACCAGCAGAGATTTACCCGACAGGGGTACCAGAGAGACCCAGTACTTC,CATSRDLPDRGTRETQYF
16,NA,TRBJ2-7,TRBV15,NA,TGTGCCACCAGCAGAGATATGGCTAGCGTACAATACGAGCAGTACTTC,CATSRDMASVQYEQYF
17,NA,TRBJ2-1,TRBV5-1,NA,TGCGCCAGCAGCTGGACGCCCGGGACACAGGGCCACAATGAGCAGTTCTTC,CASSWTPGTQGHNEQFF
14,NA,TRBJ2-7,TRBV7-8,NA,TGTGCCAGCAGCTTAGTATCAGGGTATGGGGAGCAGTACTTC,CASSLVSGYGEQYF
16,NA,TRBJ2-7,TRBV28,TRBD2,TGTGCCAGCAGTTCCCCGACTAGCGGGAGAAGCTACGAGCAGTACTTC,CASSSPTSGRSYEQYF
12,NA,TRBJ1-2,TRBV7-2,NA,TGTGCCAGCAGCTTAGCGGGCAGGCAGGGCACCTTC,CASSLAGRQGTF
16,once,TRBJ2-6,TRBV19,TRBD1,TGTGCCAGTAGCGACGGCAGGGGGTCAGGGGCCAACGTCCTGACTTTC,CASSDGRGSGANVLTF
15,NA,TRBJ2-7,TRBV19,NA,TGTGCCAGTAGTATCAGTCCGGGGTGGGCCTACGAGCAGTACTTC,CASSISPGWAYEQYF
16,NA,TRBJ1-1,TRBV4-3,NA,TGCGCCAGCAGCCAAGGTCGAGGGGGGGGCAACACTGAAGCTTTCTTT,CASSQGRGGGNTEAFF
14,NA,TRBJ2-7,TRBV14,TRBD1,TGTGCCAGCAGCCAAGTCGGCGGGGACAGGGAGCAGTACTTC,CASSQVGGDREQYF
16,once,TRBJ2-7,TRBV18,NA,TGTGCCAGCTCACCCGGAAGTTCAGTTAGCGTCGACGAGCAGTACTTC,CASSPGSSVSVDEQYF
12,NA,TRBJ1-1,TRBV19,NA,TGTGCCAGTAGTCCGGGTCGTCCTGAAGCTTTCTTT,CASSPGRPEAFF
14,NA,TRBJ2-7,TRBV6-5,NA,TGTGCCAGCAGTTACTCCAGTTACTCCTACGAGCAGTACTTC,CASSYSSYSYEQYF
13,NA,TRBJ2-5,TRBV25-1,NA,TGTGCCAGCAGTGTAGGGGGAGTTGAGACCCAGTACTTC,CASSVGGVETQYF
15,NA,TRBJ2-1,TRBV5-1,TRBD2,TGCGCCAGCAGGTGGAGTGCGGGAGTTATCAATGAGCAGTTCTTC,CASRWSAGVINEQFF
16,NA,TRBJ1-2,TRBV7-2,TRBD1,TGTGCCAGCAGGAGGGGCGGGACAGGGGTCAAAGGGGGCTACACCTTC,CASRRGGTGVKGGYTF
14,NA,TRBJ1-2,TRBV7-8,NA,TGTGCCAGCAGCTCCAGAGGCAGGGCAGAGGGCTACACCTTC,CASSSRGRAEGYTF
15,NA,TRBJ2-7,TRBV4-3,TRBD1,TGCGCCAGCAGCCCGAGTGGGGACAGGGGTTCCGAGCAGTACTTC,CASSPSGDRGSEQYF
14,NA,TRBJ1-1,TRBV7-2,TRBD1,TGTGCCAGCAGCCTCGACAGGGGGCTCACTGAAGCTTTCTTT,CASSLDRGLTEAFF
14,NA,TRBJ1-3,TRBV18,NA,TGTGCCAGCTCACCACCAGCCTCTGGAAACACCATATATTTT,CASSPPASGNTIYF
15,NA,TRBJ2-7,TRBV4-3,NA,TGCGCCAGCAGCCAAGAGCAACTAGCAATCCACGAGCAGTACTTC,CASSQEQLAIHEQYF
16,few,TRBJ2-7,TRBV6-5,NA,TGTGCCAGCAGTTACTCCCCGGGGGTGGGTTTGAACGAGCAGTACTTC,CASSYSPGVGLNEQYF
15,NA,TRBJ1-1,TRBV6-1,TRBD1,TGTGCCAGCAGCGAACCCGCTGACAGGGCTACTGAAGCTTTCTTT,CASSEPADRATEAFF
14,NA,TRBJ1-4,TRBV9,NA,TGTGCCAGCAGCGTAGCAGGGCCCAATGAAAAACTGTTTTTT,CASSVAGPNEKLFF
15,NA,TRBJ2-1,TRBV7-3,TRBD2,TGTGCCAGCAGCTTAGGGCTAGCGGGGGGAAATGAGCAGTTCTTC,CASSLGLAGGNEQFF
16,NA,TRBJ2-4,TRBV4-2,NA,TGTGCCAGCAGCCAAGAGGTGGGGGACAAAAAAAACATTCAGTACTTC,CASSQEVGDKKNIQYF
16,NA,TRBJ2-7,TRBV18,NA,TGTGCCAGCTCACCGGACACGACTCGCATCTCCTACGAGCAGTACTTC,CASSPDTTRISYEQYF
15,NA,TRBJ2-3,TRBV6-6,TRBD2,TGTGCCAGCAGTATTAGCGGGGGGGCTTACGATACGCAGTATTTT,CASSISGGAYDTQYF
15,NA,TRBJ2-3,TRBV7-2,NA,TGTGCCAGTTTCTCCGATCCAACTAGCACAGATACGCAGTATTTT,CASFSDPTSTDTQYF
13,few,TRBJ1-3,TRBV30,NA,TGTGCCTGGAACCCTGGGGCCGTGGGCACCATATATTTT,CAWNPGAVGTIYF
13,NA,TRBJ2-5,TRBV7-3,TRBD2,TGTGCCAGCAGCCGGGGGGGCCGGGAGACCCAGTACTTC,CASSRGGRETQYF
14,NA,TRBJ2-7,TRBV7-2,TRBD1,TGTGCCAGCAGCCCGAGGACAGGGCCCTACGAGCAGTACTTC,CASSPRTGPYEQYF
16,medium-sized,TRBJ2-7,TRBV2,TRBD2,TGTGCCAGCACCTTCGGGCTAGCGGGACCGGGCTACGAGCAGTACTTC,CASTFGLAGPGYEQYF
15,once,TRBJ2-1,TRBV19,TRBD2,TGTGCCAGTAGTATAGTTAGCGGGGGGGCCCATGAGCAGTTCTTC,CASSIVSGGAHEQFF
15,NA,TRBJ2-5,TRBV9,TRBD2,TGTGCCAGCAGCAAGGGACTAGCGAGTCAAGAGACCCAGTACTTC,CASSKGLASQETQYF
13,few,TRBJ2-7,TRBV18,NA,TGTGCCAGCTCACCAGGACGGGACAACGAGCAGTACTTC,CASSPGRDNEQYF
16,NA,TRBJ2-5,TRBV7-2,TRBD2,TGTGCCAGCAGCTCCCGGACTAGCGGGAGCCAAGAGACCCAGTACTTC,CASSSRTSGSQETQYF
17,NA,TRBJ2-1,TRBV27,TRBD2,TGTGCCAGCACCAGGACTAGCGGGAGGCAAACCTACAATGAGCAGTTCTTC,CASTRTSGRQTYNEQFF
14,NA,TRBJ1-1,TRBV6-5,NA,TGTGCCAGCAGGCGTACAGGGATGAACACTGAAGCTTTCTTT,CASRRTGMNTEAFF
16,once,TRBJ2-1,TRBV14,NA,TGTGCCAGCAGCCAAGTAGGGCGACTAGAGGCCAATGAGCAGTTCTTC,CASSQVGRLEANEQFF
15,NA,TRBJ2-5,TRBV6-6,TRBD2,TGTGCCAGCAGCCATACGGGGGGGCATTCCGAGACCCAGTACTTC,CASSHTGGHSETQYF
14,NA,TRBJ2-7,TRBV4-1,TRBD1,TGCGCCAGCAGCCCCCGGACAGGGCGCTACGAGCAGTACTTC,CASSPRTGRYEQYF
15,NA,TRBJ2-7,TRBV5-6,TRBD2,TGTGCCAGCAGCTTGGAGTCCGCTAGCGGGAGCGAGCAGTACTTC,CASSLESASGSEQYF
13,NA,TRBJ2-5,TRBV19,NA,TGTGCCAGTAGTATAAGGGGTCCGGAGACCCAGTACTTC,CASSIRGPETQYF